Each of the 10 T cell receptor beta chains below was sequenced from the same sample in a study of blood T cell repertoires in COVID-19. Generated by immunoSEQ multiplex PCR, the TCRdb table keeps only in-frame clones and is missing some. Of about 240,000 clones in the sample, roughly 82% were seen once. The specimen sequenced was peripheral blood. These receptors originate from an elderly man with acute or convalescent COVID-19.

The chain combines TRBV3-1 (or the pseudogene TRBV3-2) with TRBJ1-2; tentative D call: TRBD1 (5 bases). CDR3 size: 15 residues. Germline V lookup: CDR1 LGHDT, CDR2 YNNKEL (reference sequence). V lost 5 bases and J 0 bases, leaving 13 bases between the germline ends. CDR3 DNA: TGTGCCAGCAGCGTCTCGACAGAACCTAACTATGGCTACACCTTC. It encodes CASSVSTEPNYGYTF.

The rearrangement joins TRBV5-4 to TRBJ2-1; TRBD1 aligns across 9 bases. There are 15 residues in the CDR3. Per the germline V gene, CDR1 is SGHNT and CDR2 is YYREEE (reference sequence). V lost 6 bases, J lost 6 bases, and 10 bases stayed unmatched. CDR3 sequence reads: CASTTGQGSSNEQFF. In nucleotides, the CDR3 is TGTGCCAGCACCACAGGACAGGGGTCGAGCAATGAGCAGTTCTTC.

The gene calls are TRBV28 and TRBJ2-5; 7 bases are a match to TRBD2. This CDR3 spans 15 amino acids. CDR1 MDHEN and CDR2 SYDVKM come from the germline V gene. The V and J ends lost 6 bases and 3 bases, in that order; junction bases with no gene match: 10. The CDR3 DNA reads TGTGCCAGCAGGGGGTCGGGGGGAGGAGAAGAGACCCAGTACTTC. This sequence encodes CASRGSGGGEETQYF.

The chain recombines TRBV6-5 with TRBJ1-3, with D uncertain. The CDR3 has 15 residues. Germline lookup yields CDR1 MNHEY and CDR2 SVGAGI. Trimming cost V 7 bases and J 4 bases, with 17 bases left between them. The CDR3 DNA follows: TGTGCCAGCACCCCCAATGGCGGCTCCGGAAACACCATATATTTT. Amino acid sequence: CASTPNGGSGNTIYF.

V gene TRBV6-5 combines with J gene TRBJ1-4; D gene unclear. The CDR3 extends over 11 amino acids. Germline CDR1 and CDR2: MNHEY and SVGAGI. V was clipped by 10 bases and J by 4 bases, with 7 bases between them. CDR3 loop: CAIHSNEKLFF. For the CDR3, the DNA is TGTGCCATCCACAGTAATGAAAAACTGTTTTTT.

The chain links TRBV28 to TRBJ1-2; possible D gene TRBD1, 6 bases. Between the trimmed V and J ends, which lost 5 bases and 2 bases, there was a span of 18 bases. The germline gives CDR1 MDHEN, CDR2 SYDVKM. This CDR3 has 16 residues. For the CDR3, the DNA is TGTGCCAGCAGTACCCCCGGGGGGCGATTAAACTATGGCTACACCTTC. Translation gives CASSTPGGRLNYGYTF.

The chain couples TRBV2 to TRBJ1-4; TRBD1 matches at 7 bases. In germline, CDR1 is SNHLY, CDR2 FYNNEI. The CDR3 sequence is 16 residues long. V shed 3 bases, J shed 1 base, and the junction held 5 bases outside the gene matches. In DNA, the CDR3 is TGTGCCAGCAGTGATGAGGCAGGGGGAACTAATGAAAAACTGTTTTTT. Encoded protein: CASSDEAGGTNEKLFF.

The chain combines TRBV7-6 with TRBJ2-3, with 8 bases lining up with TRBD2. Germline V gene sequence: CDR1 SGHVS, CDR2 FNYEAQ. This CDR3 is 15 amino acids long. V lost 5 bases, J lost 3 bases, and 7 bases stayed unmatched. CDR3 nucleotides: TGTGCCAGCAGCCGGACGGGAGGGGGAACAGATACGCAGTATTTT. This codes for CASSRTGGGTDTQYF.

The CDR3 is CASSLGAAREAFF. The CDR3, as DNA: TGTGCCAGCAGCTTAGGGGCTGCGCGTGAAGCTTTCTTT. This chain connects TRBV7-2 to TRBJ1-1; D not resolved. Trimming removed 1 base at V and 7 bases at J, with 10 bases between. CDR1 and CDR2 from the germline V gene are SGHTA and FQGNSA. The CDR3 totals 13 residues.

The chain links TRBV19 to TRBJ2-7; 7 bases are shared with TRBD2. The CDR3 contains 15 residues. V gave up 1 base and J gave up 6 bases; unmatched junction bases: 9. Germline CDR1 LNHDA, CDR2 SQIVND (reference sequence). CDR3 residues: CASSIVGGRHPEQYF. The DNA of the CDR3 is TGTGCCAGTAGTATAGTTGGCGGGAGACACCCCGAGCAGTACTTC.